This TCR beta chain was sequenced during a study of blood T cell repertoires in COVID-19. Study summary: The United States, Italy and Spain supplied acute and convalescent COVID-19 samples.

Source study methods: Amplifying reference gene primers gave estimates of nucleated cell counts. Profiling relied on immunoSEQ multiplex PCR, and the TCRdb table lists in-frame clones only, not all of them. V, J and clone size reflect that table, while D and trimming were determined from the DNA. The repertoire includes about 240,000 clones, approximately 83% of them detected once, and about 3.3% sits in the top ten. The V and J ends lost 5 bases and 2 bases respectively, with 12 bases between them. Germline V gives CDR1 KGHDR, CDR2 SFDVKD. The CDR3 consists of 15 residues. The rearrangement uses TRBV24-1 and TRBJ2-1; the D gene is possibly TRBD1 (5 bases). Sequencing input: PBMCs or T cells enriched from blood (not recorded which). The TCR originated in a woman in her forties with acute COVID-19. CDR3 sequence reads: CATSVGADTYNEQFF. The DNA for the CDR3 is TGTGCCACCAGTGTAGGGGCGGATACCTACAATGAGCAGTTCTTC.